This TCR beta chain emerged from a study of T cells in Graves' hyperthyroidism and ophthalmopathy. General study results and limits: Within blood appeared most thyroid clonotypes that had expanded above 0.001.

Disease duration under 2 months; hyperthyroidism patients were aged 18 to 65. Patients having uncontrolled infection, another autoimmune disease, pregnancy or lactation were not included. Trimming shortened V by 6 bases and J by 0 bases, and 12 bases separated the two germline ends. The CDR3 spans 15 residues. CDR1 SGHTA and CDR2 FQGNSA come from the germline V gene. RNA transcripts were the template for amplifying TCR beta CDR3 regions. RT-PCR in the first round (using the HTBI primer set) targeted the TCR CDR3. TCRdb itself ran the multiplex PCR reads through MiXCR, one entry per CDR3 protein. The sample lists about 840,000 distinct CDR3 sequences; over 35% were seen once. The table lists this clonotype with a few counts. The antigen remains unidentified.

This chain joins TRBV7-2 and TRBJ1-3; TRBD1 is a possible D gene (5 bases). Specimen: blood. The sequence was obtained from a man aged 18-30 years with Graves' hyperthyroidism. CDR3 nucleotide sequence: TGTGCCAGCAGTTATAAGGGGAGCTCTGGAAACACCATATATTTT. Protein product: CASSYKGSSGNTIYF.